Listed here are 8 T cell receptor beta chains from one sample, sequenced in a study of read filtering for tumor transcriptome and immune sequencing. From roughly 390 ng of RNA, a library with molecular barcoded alpha/delta and beta/gamma adaptors was made. In TCRdb, the reads were re-called with MiXCR into one record per CDR3 protein. The table shows 65,000 or so distinct CDR3 sequences, with roughly 20% occurring only once. The sequenced sample consisted of a population of CD138-negative cells sorted from bone marrow. These receptors were collected from a donor aged 40 or over with multiple myeloma.

The table lists this clonotype with many counts. This chain links TRBV6-1 with TRBJ2-3; TRBD2 matches 14 bases. V gave up 4 bases and J gave up 2 bases; unmatched junction bases: 5. The germline CDR1 and CDR2 sequences are MNHNS and SASEGT. The CDR3 spans 17 residues. CDR3 nucleotide sequence: TGTGCCAGCAGTGGTGGACTAGCGGGGGGATTCACAGATACGCAGTATTTT. Its protein is CASSGGLAGGFTDTQYF.

This clonotype was detected ten times or more. This rearrangement joins TRBV7-2 to TRBJ2-7; TRBD2 matches 7 bases. Unmatched junction bases numbered 8, after V lost 5 bases and J lost 4 bases. Per germline, CDR1 SGHTA and CDR2 FQGNSA. The CDR3 loop spans 14 amino acids. This chain's CDR3 is CASSPGLGDYEQYF. In nucleotides, the CDR3 is TGTGCCAGCAGCCCCGGACTAGGCGATTACGAGCAGTACTTC.

This clonotype was found many times. The rearrangement uses TRBV2 and TRBJ2-7; D remains unclear. V was pared by 6 bases and J by 1 base, with 4 bases between. In germline, CDR1 is SNHLY, CDR2 FYNNEI. This CDR3 spans 11 amino acids. CDR3 in amino acids: CASRRSYEQYF. CDR3 bases: TGTGCCAGCAGGAGGTCCTACGAGCAGTACTTC.

In this sample, this clonotype turned up many times. The chain combines TRBV5-1 with TRBJ2-7; D unresolved. CDR3 length: 14 residues. Trimming pared 2 bases from V and 4 bases from J, leaving 13 bases between. Germline lookup yields CDR1 SGHRS and CDR2 YFSETQ. CDR3 in amino acids: CASSLQGSGYEQYF. CDR3 in DNA: TGCGCCAGCAGCTTACAAGGTTCTGGGTACGAGCAGTACTTC.

This clonotype was seen a handful of times. The J gene is TRBJ2-5, the V gene TRBV20-1; D might be TRBD1 or TRBD2, each matching 6 bases. The CDR3 spans 16 residues. Germline V gives CDR1 DFQATT, CDR2 SNEGSKA (reference sequence). The ends were cut back, 5 bases at V and 3 bases at J, with 22 bases in the middle. The CDR3 nucleotides are TGCAGTGCTGGAATCCACTCTCAGGGGAGGAAAGAGACCCAGTACTTC. Encoded protein: CSAGIHSQGRKETQYF.

Concerning this clonotype: A much more abundant neighbour one base away suggests this may be a read error. The CDR3 does not end in the conserved phenylalanine or tryptophan, so this is likely a read error. V gene TRBV3-1 combines with J gene TRBJ2-2; D is unresolved. The CDR3 sequence is 14 residues long. V was clipped by 4 bases and J by 4 bases, with 10 bases between them. The germline V gene encodes CDR1 LGHDT and CDR2 YNNKEL (reference sequence). The CDR3 coding sequence is TGTGCCAGCAGCCGACCGGCCTTCACCGGGGAGCTGTTTTTG. Its translation is CASSRPAFTGELFL.

This clonotype was seen repeatedly, ten times or more. The chain links TRBV20-1 to TRBJ2-7, with D possibly called TRBD1 or TRBD2 (5 bases each). Deletions cut 1 base from V and 4 bases from J, with 14 bases between. CDR3 length: 14 residues. Per the germline V gene, CDR1 is DFQATT and CDR2 is SNEGSKA (reference sequence). The CDR3 sequence is CSARVLTGTYEQYF. CDR3 DNA: TGCAGTGCTAGAGTCTTGACCGGGACGTACGAGCAGTACTTC.

In this sample, this clonotype turned up many times. The rearrangement links TRBV14 to TRBJ2-2, with D possibly being TRBD2 (5 bases). CDR3 length: 20 amino acids. The V end lost 0 bases, the J end lost 5 bases, and 25 bases lay between the germline ends. CDR1 is SGHDN and CDR2 is FVKESK in the germline V gene. In DNA form, the CDR3 reads TGTGCCAGCAGCCAAGATATCAAGAGGTCGGGAAATAGTTTGACCGGGGAGCTGTTTTTT. Translation: CASSQDIKRSGNSLTGELFF.